These T cell receptor beta chains were read from a single sample in a study of blood T cell repertoires in COVID-19. Produced via immunoSEQ multiplex PCR; TCRdb's table is partial and in-frame only. This repertoire shows tens of thousands of clones, around 79% found once; its top ten account for roughly 12%. Specimen: peripheral blood. These receptor sequences come from a man older than 75 with acute or convalescent COVID-19. Both conserved end residues are part of each CDR3.

cdr3_aa: CASSQDYQNQPQHF
j_call: TRBJ1-5
v_call: TRBV3-1/TRBV3-2

cdr3_aa: CASSDRTGGNSYEQYF
j_call: TRBJ2-7
v_call: TRBV6-2/TRBV6-3

cdr3_aa: CASSTGTGLMVLHF
j_call: TRBJ1-6
v_call: TRBV6-6

cdr3_aa: CASSLSPSPSLMNTEAFF
j_call: TRBJ1-1
v_call: TRBV7-3

cdr3_aa: CASSPPGGGYEQYF
j_call: TRBJ2-7
v_call: TRBV18

cdr3_aa: CSVRHLTNTEAFF
j_call: TRBJ1-1
v_call: TRBV29-1

cdr3_aa: CASSPQGQAFSYEQYF
j_call: TRBJ2-7
v_call: TRBV5-1

cdr3_aa: CASSFTGNYEQYF
j_call: TRBJ2-7
v_call: TRBV12-3/TRBV12-4

cdr3_aa: CASSVDRYNEQFF
j_call: TRBJ2-1
v_call: TRBV9

cdr3_aa: CASSPRGGMGTEAFF
j_call: TRBJ1-1
v_call: TRBV7-2

cdr3_aa: CASSSQLGGSSYNEQFF
j_call: TRBJ2-1
v_call: TRBV5-6

cdr3_aa: CASSSGGNTIYF
j_call: TRBJ1-3
v_call: TRBV6-5

cdr3_aa: CASSPSGAAGDTQYF
j_call: TRBJ2-3
v_call: TRBV6-4

cdr3_aa: CASSTGNQPQHF
j_call: TRBJ1-5
v_call: TRBV6-6

cdr3_aa: CASSQGTSGGEVQYF
j_call: TRBJ2-7
v_call: TRBV4-1

cdr3_aa: CSGEGQDYGYTF
j_call: TRBJ1-2
v_call: TRBV29-1

cdr3_aa: CASSASGTTYNSPLHF
j_call: TRBJ1-6
v_call: TRBV3-1/TRBV3-2

cdr3_aa: CASSEGGVGNQPQHF
j_call: TRBJ1-5
v_call: TRBV2

cdr3_aa: CASRAARGRVYNEQFF
j_call: TRBJ2-1
v_call: TRBV2

cdr3_aa: CASSYYRDSSQPQLF
j_call: TRBJ1-5
v_call: TRBV6-6

cdr3_aa: CASSITSGGNTGELFF
j_call: TRBJ2-2
v_call: TRBV7-3

cdr3_aa: CASSSPPRGQGAYGYTF
j_call: TRBJ1-2
v_call: TRBV7-8

cdr3_aa: CASSLWQVNQPQHF
j_call: TRBJ1-5
v_call: TRBV5-4

cdr3_aa: CASSLATGVEQYF
j_call: TRBJ2-7
v_call: TRBV5-4

cdr3_aa: CASSYPGQANYGYTF
j_call: TRBJ1-2
v_call: TRBV6-2/TRBV6-3

cdr3_aa: CASSPGTGAFYNSPLHF
j_call: TRBJ1-6
v_call: TRBV27

cdr3_aa: CAWSQGASEAFF
j_call: TRBJ1-1
v_call: TRBV30

cdr3_aa: CARVGGWSNQPQHF
j_call: TRBJ1-5
v_call: TRBV19

cdr3_aa: CATRPGRYQETQYF
j_call: TRBJ2-5
v_call: TRBV5-1

cdr3_aa: CASSQRGLAGGNEQFF
j_call: TRBJ2-1
v_call: TRBV4-2

cdr3_aa: CASSQEGQGANTGELFF
j_call: TRBJ2-2
v_call: TRBV3-1/TRBV3-2

cdr3_aa: CASSLDTSGGVRGEQYF
j_call: TRBJ2-7
v_call: TRBV5-1

cdr3_aa: CASSLEGNYGYTF
j_call: TRBJ1-2
v_call: TRBV5-1

cdr3_aa: CASSRNPTDSNQPQHF
j_call: TRBJ1-5
v_call: TRBV5-5

cdr3_aa: CASSYTGLAEGYEQYF
j_call: TRBJ2-7
v_call: TRBV6-5

cdr3_aa: CASSVEGSGNSPLHF
j_call: TRBJ1-6
v_call: TRBV9

cdr3_aa: CASSPQGQGVGYTF
j_call: TRBJ1-2
v_call: TRBV2

cdr3_aa: CASSFEDSPLHF
j_call: TRBJ1-6
v_call: TRBV5-4

cdr3_aa: CASSIPGRTNQPQHF
j_call: TRBJ1-5
v_call: TRBV19

cdr3_aa: CAISESEQGRYGYTF
j_call: TRBJ1-2
v_call: TRBV10-3

cdr3_aa: CASSQDPQRGQYF
j_call: TRBJ2-7
v_call: TRBV4-1

cdr3_aa: CAWNRQVGYEQYF
j_call: TRBJ2-7
v_call: TRBV30

cdr3_aa: CATSDPGGGTNTEAFF
j_call: TRBJ1-1
v_call: TRBV24-1

cdr3_aa: CASSLSGGSGYGYTF
j_call: TRBJ1-2
v_call: TRBV5-1

cdr3_aa: CASSGQAAGAFQPQHF
j_call: TRBJ1-5
v_call: TRBV6-1

cdr3_aa: CASSKGQTSGNTIYF
j_call: TRBJ1-3
v_call: TRBV7-8

cdr3_aa: CASSSPRPSGNTIYF
j_call: TRBJ1-3
v_call: TRBV6-5

cdr3_aa: CASSLSLTGSEAFF
j_call: TRBJ1-1
v_call: TRBV11-3

cdr3_aa: CASSLGSPGNTIYF
j_call: TRBJ1-3
v_call: TRBV7-3

cdr3_aa: CASRRGGRETQYF
j_call: TRBJ2-5
v_call: TRBV6-5

cdr3_aa: CASSLVVAGGQETQYF
j_call: TRBJ2-5
v_call: TRBV7-6

cdr3_aa: CSVGVGEWSGYTF
j_call: TRBJ1-2
v_call: TRBV29-1

cdr3_aa: CASRTGGSGLYGYTF
j_call: TRBJ1-2
v_call: TRBV27

cdr3_aa: CASRATGEAFF
j_call: TRBJ1-1
v_call: TRBV6-5

cdr3_aa: CASGGQFTDTQYF
j_call: TRBJ2-3
v_call: TRBV6-5

cdr3_aa: CSVEGARGYTF
j_call: TRBJ1-2
v_call: TRBV29-1

cdr3_aa: CASSRIEDSTDTQYF
j_call: TRBJ2-3
v_call: TRBV19